This T cell receptor (beta chain) was retrieved from a study of blood T cell repertoires in COVID-19. Turning to the study itself: COVID-19 samples collected from the United States, Italy and Spain covered acute and convalescent phases.

Original processing methods: Reference gene primer amplification gave nucleated cell count estimates. Some clones are missing from TCRdb's copy, which holds only in-frame ones; the method was immunoSEQ multiplex PCR. V and J calls and clone size follow that table, whereas D and trimming were derived from the DNA. This table has roughly 200,000 clones, approximately 80% appearing once. Germline loops: CDR1 SNHLY, CDR2 FYNNEI. The J segment lost 10 bases and the V segment lost 4 bases, leaving 11 bases of the junction unmatched. This CDR3 has 16 amino acids. V is TRBV2 and J is TRBJ1-6; 9 bases line up with TRBD1. The TCR sequence derives from a man aged 40-50 years who had recovered from COVID-19. The specimen sequenced was PBMCs or T cells enriched from blood (not recorded which). CDR3: CASSGQSTTGGSPLHF. The CDR3 region has the DNA TGTGCCAGCAGTGGGCAATCTACGACAGGGGGATCACCCCTCCACTTT.